These T cell receptor beta chains were read from a single sample in a study of shared clonotypes between healthy human individuals. Repertoires were generated with immunoSEQ multiplex PCR, while TCRdb's copy carries only in-frame clones and drops some. The table includes hundreds of thousands of clones, roughly four fifths detected once. Material: PBMCs. These TCRs come from a woman in her thirties or forties in good health. Some clones in this sample may be carry-over from other donors' samples. Each CDR3 is given with its conserved first and last residue. D genes are given only for firm matches. Size is stated for part of the rows, as once, few or many counts, or as a class when the clone is expanded.

clone_size j_call v_call d_call cdr3_nt cdr3_aa
NA TRBJ1-2 TRBV7-8 NA TGTGCCAGCAGCTTAGCGCTATTCAAAGGGGAATATGGCTACACCTTC CASSLALFKGEYGYTF
NA TRBJ1-1 TRBV29-1 TRBD1 TGCAGCGTAAGACAGGGGGGGAACACTGAAGCTTTCTTT CSVRQGGNTEAFF
once TRBJ1-2 TRBV2 NA TGTGCCAGCAGCGATACAGGACGCTATGGCTACACCTTC CASSDTGRYGYTF
NA TRBJ2-2 TRBV5-6 NA TGTGCCAGCAGCTCCCGGTTGGGCGGGGAGCTGTTTTTT CASSSRLGGELFF
NA TRBJ2-7 TRBV27 NA TGTGCCAGCAGTTTATTTGGGTTGGGGGAGGACGAGCAGTACTTC CASSLFGLGEDEQYF
NA TRBJ2-5 TRBV30 NA TGTGCCTGGAGTGCCCTCAGGGAGACCCAGTACTTC CAWSALRETQYF
NA TRBJ2-7 TRBV7-6 NA TGTGCCAGCAGCCAAGGTCCAGCCGGTGAGCAGTACTTC CASSQGPAGEQYF
NA TRBJ1-2 TRBV5-6 NA TGTGCCAGCAGCCTTGCCGACAGTTACCACTATGGCTACACCTTC CASSLADSYHYGYTF
few TRBJ2-4 TRBV5-8 TRBD1 TGTGCCAGCAGCTTGCGGACAGGGGCAAAAAACATTCAGTACTTC CASSLRTGAKNIQYF
once TRBJ2-7 TRBV27 TRBD2 TGTGCCAGCAGTACTTGGGAGGGGCGCCTAGAGCAGTACTTC CASSTWEGRLEQYF
NA TRBJ2-5 TRBV4-2 TRBD1 TGTGCCAGCAGCCAAGACCGAACCAGGGGGCAAAATGGGACCCAGTACTTC CASSQDRTRGQNGTQYF
NA TRBJ2-3 TRBV5-4 NA TGTGCCAGCAGCTTAGGCGGACAAGATACGCAGTATTTT CASSLGGQDTQYF
NA TRBJ1-1 TRBV6-1 NA TGTGCCACCATCGCCCGGGGTTGGAGGGCTGAAGCTTTCTTT CATIARGWRAEAFF
NA TRBJ1-2 TRBV7-9 NA TGTGCCAGCAGCTTAGAGGAGGGGGGTCAATATGGCTACACCTTC CASSLEEGGQYGYTF
NA TRBJ1-3 TRBV29-1 NA TGCAGCGTTCCATCTGGAAACACCATATATTTT CSVPSGNTIYF
NA TRBJ1-1 TRBV5-1 NA TGCGCCAGCAGCTTGGCCACGACAGGAACGAACACTGAAGCTTTCTTT CASSLATTGTNTEAFF
NA TRBJ1-1 TRBV15 NA TGTGCCACCAGCTATTGGTACACTGAAGCTTTCTTT CATSYWYTEAFF
NA TRBJ2-1 TRBV19 TRBD2 TGTGCCAGTAGTGGACTAGCGGGAGCTTCCTACAATGAGCAGTTCTTC CASSGLAGASYNEQFF
NA TRBJ2-5 TRBV28 TRBD2 TGTGCCAGCAGGACTAGCGGGGCACACCAAGAGACCCAGTACTTC CASRTSGAHQETQYF
many TRBJ1-1 TRBV10-2 NA TGCGCCAGCATTCGAAACGACGGGGGGCGAGGCACTGAAGCTTTCTTT CASIRNDGGRGTEAFF
NA TRBJ2-1 TRBV5-1 TRBD1 TGCGCCAGCAGCTTAGAGGGACAGGGGTCTGCTGAGCAGTTCTTC CASSLEGQGSAEQFF
NA TRBJ1-4 TRBV28 NA TGTGCCAGCAGTCCTCCCCCCGGATGGCAGTCTAATGAAAAACTGTTTTTT CASSPPPGWQSNEKLFF
few TRBJ1-1 TRBV30 TRBD1 TGTGCCTGGGGACAGGGGATGACGGGAGCTTTCTTT CAWGQGMTGAFF
NA TRBJ2-3 TRBV7-3 TRBD1 TGTGCCAGCAGCCCCCAGGGGGCAGATACGCAGTATTTT CASSPQGADTQYF
NA TRBJ2-5 TRBV5-6 TRBD1 TGTGCCAGCAGCTGGACAGGGAGAGAGACCCAGTACTTC CASSWTGRETQYF
NA TRBJ2-6 TRBV10-1 TRBD1 TGCGCCAGCAGTGCCGACAGGGCCGGGGCCAACGTCCTGACTTTC CASSADRAGANVLTF
NA TRBJ2-7 TRBV19 TRBD2 TGTGCCAGTAGTAGGGGGGGCGAGCAGTACTTC CASSRGGEQYF
NA TRBJ2-5 TRBV19 TRBD2 TGTGCCAGTAGTAGGTCTAGCGGGAAAGAAGAGACCCAGTACTTC CASSRSSGKEETQYF
NA TRBJ2-1 TRBV27 TRBD2 TGTGCCAGCAGTTTAAGTGCTAGCGGGAGAGGTGAGCAGTTCTTC CASSLSASGRGEQFF
NA TRBJ2-5 TRBV9 NA TGTGCCAGCAGCGTAAGACCGGCATCACAAGAGACCCAGTACTTC CASSVRPASQETQYF
NA TRBJ2-7 TRBV30 NA TGTGCCTGGAGTGTCATCCGGGCCCGGTTTAGTCTCGAGCAGTACTTC CAWSVIRARFSLEQYF
once TRBJ2-3 TRBV6-1 TRBD2 TGTGCCAGCAGTGTACTAGCGAACACAGATACGCAGTATTTT CASSVLANTDTQYF
NA TRBJ1-1 TRBV7-9 TRBD1 TGTGCCAGCAGCTATAGAGGGACAGTGAACACTGAAGCTTTCTTT CASSYRGTVNTEAFF
once TRBJ2-5 TRBV7-7 NA TGTGCCAGCAGCTTGCAGGGACAAGAGACCCAGTACTTC CASSLQGQETQYF
few TRBJ1-1 TRBV29-1 TRBD1 TGCAGCGTTGAAGAAGTAGGGACAGTGATGAACACTGAAGCTTTCTTT CSVEEVGTVMNTEAFF
NA TRBJ2-1 TRBV10-3 NA TGTGCTATTTCGGCACGGAAGAGCTCCTACAATGAGCAGTTCTTC CAISARKSSYNEQFF
few TRBJ1-3 TRBV28 NA TGTGCCAGCAGTCCCATTATGGGACCAGACTCTGGAAACACCATATATTTT CASSPIMGPDSGNTIYF
NA TRBJ1-2 TRBV11-3 TRBD1 TGTGCCAGCAGCTCCAGGGGGAACTATGGCTACACCTTC CASSSRGNYGYTF
NA TRBJ2-2 TRBV1 NA TGCACCAGCAGCCCCTACCGGACCACGAACACCGGGGAGCTGTTTTTT CTSSPYRTTNTGELFF
NA TRBJ2-3 TRBV30 NA TGTGCCTGGAGTGTAGTAGGGGTATCAAACCTAGATACGCAGTATTTT CAWSVVGVSNLDTQYF
NA TRBJ1-5 TRBV6-1 NA TGTGCCAGCAGTCCACAGGGTTACAATCAGCCCCAGCATTTT CASSPQGYNQPQHF
few TRBJ1-5 TRBV28 TRBD1 TGTGCCAGCAGTCTCAGGGGGGAGACAGTAGGCAATCAGCCCCAGCATTTT CASSLRGETVGNQPQHF
NA TRBJ1-1 TRBV18 TRBD1 TGTGCCAGCTCACCACCCACAGGGGCCGGGAACACTGAAGCTTTCTTT CASSPPTGAGNTEAFF
once TRBJ2-7 TRBV2 NA TGTGCCAGCAGTGAGGGTCCAGTCGTCCTCGAGCAGTACTTC CASSEGPVVLEQYF